Listed below are T cell receptor beta chains from one sample, sequenced in a study of T cells after yellow fever vaccination. TCRdb fed the 5' RACE reads into MiXCR, producing one record per CDR3 protein. The table has 5,000 or so distinct CDR3 sequences, under 8% seen once. The input for sequencing was PBMCs, either bulk or a sorted T-cell subset (CD4+, CD8+, memory, or dextramer-sorted; not recorded which), taken roughly 14 days after the first yellow fever vaccination. Receptors originate from a man aged 18 to 29 who received the YFV17D yellow fever vaccine. Both conserved end residues are part of each CDR3. A D gene is named only where the DNA matches it firmly.

J gene: TRBJ1-1; CDR3 length: 16; D gene: .; V gene: TRBV7-2; CDR3 protein: CASSLLPGRLNTEAFF
J gene: TRBJ1-1; CDR3 length: 16; D gene: .; V gene: TRBV4-2; CDR3 protein: CASSPLGGAPNTEAFF
J gene: TRBJ1-2; CDR3 length: 14; D gene: TRBD1; V gene: TRBV19; CDR3 protein: CASSGERQGAGYTF
J gene: TRBJ2-1; CDR3 length: 17; D gene: TRBD2; V gene: TRBV9; CDR3 protein: CASSVPGGQPSYNEQFF
J gene: TRBJ2-7; CDR3 length: 14; D gene: TRBD1; V gene: TRBV11-3; CDR3 protein: CASSLSRGHNEQYF
J gene: TRBJ2-7; CDR3 length: 13; D gene: TRBD1; V gene: TRBV5-1; CDR3 protein: CASSWKQGYEQYF
J gene: TRBJ1-5; CDR3 length: 16; D gene: .; V gene: TRBV6-1; CDR3 protein: CDSSPGMGAKRQPQHF
J gene: TRBJ1-6; CDR3 length: 14; D gene: .; V gene: TRBV27; CDR3 protein: CASSFRPIESPLHF
J gene: TRBJ2-2; CDR3 length: 15; D gene: .; V gene: TRBV7-7; CDR3 protein: CASSLDREGTGELFF
J gene: TRBJ1-2; CDR3 length: 15; D gene: TRBD1; V gene: TRBV7-2; CDR3 protein: CASSLSGTGFHGYTF
J gene: TRBJ1-6; CDR3 length: 14; D gene: .; V gene: TRBV4-2; CDR3 protein: CASSQGGRYSPLHF
J gene: TRBJ1-2; CDR3 length: 11; D gene: .; V gene: TRBV5-1; CDR3 protein: CASSLGSLHTF
J gene: TRBJ1-3; CDR3 length: 13; D gene: .; V gene: TRBV5-4; CDR3 protein: CASSLRGGNTIYF
J gene: TRBJ2-3; CDR3 length: 16; D gene: TRBD2; V gene: TRBV28; CDR3 protein: CASSFAHGGAADTQYF
J gene: TRBJ2-1; CDR3 length: 13; D gene: .; V gene: TRBV28; CDR3 protein: CASSLPSDEFLFF
J gene: TRBJ2-7; CDR3 length: 12; D gene: .; V gene: TRBV29-1; CDR3 protein: CSVGTGGREQYF
J gene: TRBJ1-1; CDR3 length: 14; D gene: TRBD1; V gene: TRBV19; CDR3 protein: CASSLPGGPTEAFF
J gene: TRBJ1-2; CDR3 length: 14; D gene: .; V gene: TRBV29-1; CDR3 protein: CSVIDGAGYYGYTF
J gene: TRBJ2-7; CDR3 length: 17; D gene: .; V gene: TRBV10-3; CDR3 protein: CAISESGPGTRTDEQYF
J gene: TRBJ2-2; CDR3 length: 12; D gene: .; V gene: TRBV29-1; CDR3 protein: CSVVRGPGELFF
J gene: TRBJ1-2; CDR3 length: 11; D gene: .; V gene: TRBV5-4; CDR3 protein: CASSSGYGYTF
J gene: TRBJ2-7; CDR3 length: 15; D gene: .; V gene: TRBV20-1; CDR3 protein: CSARDGGTIPYEQYF
J gene: TRBJ1-1; CDR3 length: 13; D gene: .; V gene: TRBV3-1; CDR3 protein: CAFSLAEKVGAFF
J gene: TRBJ2-3; CDR3 length: 17; D gene: .; V gene: TRBV4-3; CDR3 protein: CASSQAIRRTLTDTQYF
J gene: TRBJ2-5; CDR3 length: 12; D gene: TRBD2; V gene: TRBV4-3; CDR3 protein: CASSQRGGPLYF
J gene: TRBJ1-2; CDR3 length: 14; D gene: .; V gene: TRBV18; CDR3 protein: CASSPDRENYGYTF
J gene: TRBJ2-3; CDR3 length: 15; D gene: .; V gene: TRBV11-2; CDR3 protein: CASSPTPRHTDTQYF
J gene: TRBJ2-1; CDR3 length: 19; D gene: .; V gene: TRBV18; CDR3 protein: CASSPRWGGTNSSYNEQFF
J gene: TRBJ1-5; CDR3 length: 13; D gene: .; V gene: TRBV7-6; CDR3 protein: CASSAGRNQPQHF
J gene: TRBJ1-1; CDR3 length: 11; D gene: .; V gene: TRBV7-8; CDR3 protein: CASSHTGEAFF
J gene: TRBJ1-2; CDR3 length: 13; D gene: .; V gene: TRBV29-1; CDR3 protein: CSVEVHRDYGYTF
J gene: TRBJ2-5; CDR3 length: 14; D gene: TRBD2; V gene: TRBV7-2; CDR3 protein: CASSAFGGKETQYF
J gene: TRBJ1-2; CDR3 length: 13; D gene: TRBD1; V gene: TRBV4-1; CDR3 protein: CASRVQGAKGYTF
J gene: TRBJ2-1; CDR3 length: 16; D gene: .; V gene: TRBV19; CDR3 protein: CASSTARPGTYNEQFF
J gene: TRBJ2-5; CDR3 length: 11; D gene: .; V gene: TRBV12-3/TRBV12-4; CDR3 protein: CASGGPETQYF
J gene: TRBJ2-1; CDR3 length: 15; D gene: TRBD1; V gene: TRBV4-3; CDR3 protein: CASSQDWTGSYQQFF
J gene: TRBJ2-7; CDR3 length: 13; D gene: TRBD2; V gene: TRBV10-3; CDR3 protein: CATHSGGAYEQYF
J gene: TRBJ1-6; CDR3 length: 13; D gene: .; V gene: TRBV29-1; CDR3 protein: CSVEVAGGSPLHF
J gene: TRBJ2-7; CDR3 length: 16; D gene: .; V gene: TRBV5-1; CDR3 protein: CASSWASGGFAYEQYF
J gene: TRBJ1-4; CDR3 length: 13; D gene: .; V gene: TRBV20-1; CDR3 protein: CSASIPLGEKLFF
J gene: TRBJ2-3; CDR3 length: 14; D gene: TRBD1; V gene: TRBV4-3; CDR3 protein: CASSRQGNADTQYF
J gene: TRBJ2-4; CDR3 length: 15; D gene: .; V gene: TRBV19; CDR3 protein: CASSTPRVAKNIQYF
J gene: TRBJ1-1; CDR3 length: 14; D gene: .; V gene: TRBV6-5; CDR3 protein: CASSWRTVNTEAFF
J gene: TRBJ2-1; CDR3 length: 13; D gene: .; V gene: TRBV7-8; CDR3 protein: CASNPLARDEQFF
J gene: TRBJ2-6; CDR3 length: 14; D gene: .; V gene: TRBV4-2; CDR3 protein: CASSQDRLDRVLTF
J gene: TRBJ1-2; CDR3 length: 13; D gene: .; V gene: TRBV18; CDR3 protein: CASSPTALYGYTF
J gene: TRBJ1-2; CDR3 length: 16; D gene: .; V gene: TRBV4-3; CDR3 protein: CASSQEGQNYNYGYTF
J gene: TRBJ1-4; CDR3 length: 14; D gene: .; V gene: TRBV20-1; CDR3 protein: CSALGAHLNEKLFF
J gene: TRBJ1-1; CDR3 length: 14; D gene: .; V gene: TRBV5-1; CDR3 protein: CASSAGRPNTEAFF
J gene: TRBJ2-1; CDR3 length: 14; D gene: .; V gene: TRBV4-2; CDR3 protein: CASSPARQHNEQFF
J gene: TRBJ1-2; CDR3 length: 14; D gene: .; V gene: TRBV12-3/TRBV12-4; CDR3 protein: CASSLDPGFYGYTF
J gene: TRBJ1-2; CDR3 length: 13; D gene: .; V gene: TRBV7-2; CDR3 protein: CASSLGGPLIHTF
J gene: TRBJ2-3; CDR3 length: 14; D gene: .; V gene: TRBV5-1; CDR3 protein: CASSRTSITDTQYF
J gene: TRBJ2-2; CDR3 length: 16; D gene: .; V gene: TRBV7-2; CDR3 protein: CASSLAEGARTGELFF